This is a list of T cell receptor beta chains from one sample in a study of blood T cell repertoires in COVID-19. Assay used: immunoSEQ multiplex PCR; TCRdb lists only in-frame clones, some missing. This table holds around 160,000 clones, around 81% found once. The sample comprised peripheral blood. The origin of the receptors is a man aged 60-69 years with active or convalescent COVID-19. Each CDR3 is given with its conserved first and last residue. D genes are given only for firm matches. Where a row states a size, it is once, few, many or the class of an expanded clone; other rows omit it.

V	size	D	J	CDR3	DNA
TRBV7-2	NA	TRBD1	TRBJ1-1	CASSLEAGGAPEAFF	TGTGCCAGCAGCTTAGAAGCAGGGGGCGCGCCTGAAGCTTTCTTT
TRBV5-6	NA	TRBD2	TRBJ2-5	CASSFAGREKETQYF	TGTGCCAGCAGCTTCGCGGGGAGGGAAAAAGAGACCCAGTACTTC
TRBV7-3	many	NA	TRBJ2-1	CASSSETRVPYNEQFF	TGTGCCAGCAGCTCCGAAACTAGGGTACCCTACAATGAGCAGTTCTTC
TRBV11-2	NA	NA	TRBJ2-7	CASRVPIRWGGMEQYF	TGTGCCAGCAGAGTACCCATAAGGTGGGGCGGAATGGAGCAGTACTTC
TRBV5-1	once	NA	TRBJ1-1	CASSLGLLNTEAFF	TGCGCCAGCAGCTTGGGACTGTTGAACACTGAAGCTTTCTTT
TRBV5-4	NA	NA	TRBJ1-1	CASSLRGGGGEAFF	TGTGCCAGCAGCTTGCGCGGGGGAGGGGGTGAAGCTTTCTTT
TRBV29-1	NA	NA	TRBJ2-1	CSVAVGGKAYNEQFF	TGCAGCGTTGCTGTGGGGGGAAAGGCCTACAATGAGCAGTTCTTC
TRBV10-3	NA	TRBD1	TRBJ2-2	CAIGQGKNTGELFF	TGTGCCATAGGACAGGGGAAGAACACCGGGGAGCTGTTTTTT
TRBV5-1	NA	NA	TRBJ1-3	CASSLDSRNTIYF	TGCGCCAGCAGCTTGGACAGTCGAAACACCATATATTTT
TRBV6-1	once	TRBD1	TRBJ2-7	CASSEGQGQAYEQYF	TGTGCCAGCAGTGAGGGACAGGGGCAGGCTTACGAGCAGTACTTC
TRBV15	NA	TRBD1	TRBJ1-1	CATSRFTTGEREAFF	TGTGCCACCAGCAGATTTACTACAGGGGAAAGAGAAGCTTTCTTT
TRBV6-2/TRBV6-3	once	TRBD1	TRBJ2-1	CASSGRTGRGGEQFF	TGTGCCAGCAGTGGAAGGACAGGCAGAGGGGGTGAGCAGTTCTTC
TRBV2	NA	NA	TRBJ1-1	CASSILTEAFF	TGTGCCAGCAGTATTCTCACTGAAGCTTTCTTT
TRBV19	NA	TRBD2	TRBJ2-1	CASSPLGGRRNEQFF	TGTGCCAGTAGTCCCCTCGGGGGGAGAAGGAATGAGCAGTTCTTC
TRBV6-1	NA	NA	TRBJ2-7	CASSETPYEQYF	TGTGCCAGCAGTGAAACTCCCTACGAGCAGTACTTC
TRBV19	NA	TRBD1	TRBJ1-5	CASRTDRGVNQPQHF	TGTGCCAGTAGAACCGACAGGGGTGTCAATCAGCCCCAGCATTTT
TRBV6-4	NA	TRBD1	TRBJ1-1	CASTRTGEAFF	TGTGCCAGCACCCGGACAGGTGAAGCTTTCTTT
TRBV25-1	NA	NA	TRBJ2-5	CASSEVRATETQYF	TGTGCCAGCAGTGAGGTTAGAGCCACTGAGACCCAGTACTTC
TRBV2	NA	TRBD2	TRBJ2-7	CASGPGGSSEQYF	TGTGCCAGCGGCCCGGGCGGGAGCTCCGAGCAGTACTTC
TRBV3-1/TRBV3-2	NA	TRBD1	TRBJ1-6	CASSPMDRGSPLHF	TGTGCCAGCAGCCCTATGGACAGGGGTTCACCCCTCCACTTT
TRBV7-3	NA	TRBD1	TRBJ2-1	CASSLMQGAYNEQFF	TGTGCCAGCAGCTTAATGCAGGGGGCCTACAATGAGCAGTTCTTC
TRBV19	NA	NA	TRBJ2-7	CASSPLGDVYEQYF	TGTGCCAGTAGTCCTTTAGGGGATGTCTACGAGCAGTACTTC
TRBV7-9	once	TRBD1	TRBJ1-2	CASSLVQGARGYTF	TGTGCCAGCAGCTTAGTACAGGGGGCCCGAGGCTACACCTTC
TRBV5-5	NA	TRBD1	TRBJ2-3	CASNRGQTDTQYF	TGTGCCAGCAACAGGGGGCAAACAGATACGCAGTATTTT
TRBV7-3	NA	TRBD2	TRBJ2-1	CASSLSTTSGNNEQFF	TGTGCCAGCAGCTTAAGTACTACTAGCGGTAACAATGAGCAGTTCTTC
TRBV11-2	NA	NA	TRBJ1-1	CASSSMVTMVEAFF	TGTGCCAGCAGCTCTATGGTTACTATGGTTGAAGCTTTCTTT
TRBV18	NA	TRBD1	TRBJ1-2	CASSSRQGANTDGYTF	TGTGCCAGCTCATCGCGACAGGGAGCGAATACGGATGGCTACACCTTC
TRBV5-1	few	TRBD2	TRBJ2-1	CASSTRTSGRAYNEQFF	TGCGCCAGCAGCACCCGGACTAGCGGGAGGGCCTACAATGAGCAGTTCTTC
TRBV29-1	many	TRBD1	TRBJ2-7	CSVRNRGSYHEQYF	TGCAGCGTCAGAAACAGGGGTAGCTACCACGAGCAGTACTTC
TRBV6-5	NA	NA	TRBJ1-1	CASSRTGSNTEAFF	TGTGCCAGCAGCCGTACAGGGTCGAACACTGAAGCTTTCTTT
TRBV4-1	NA	TRBD2	TRBJ2-4	CASSPQPLLATKNIQYF	TGCGCCAGCAGCCCCCAGCCCCTACTAGCGACCAAAAACATTCAGTACTTC
TRBV10-2	NA	TRBD1	TRBJ1-2	CASSEARGPGGYTF	TGCGCCAGCAGTGAGGCCAGGGGGCCCGGTGGCTACACCTTC
TRBV7-5	NA	NA	TRBJ1-1	CVRSLAVRRGPAFF	TGTGTCAGAAGCTTAGCCGTTCGTCGAGGGCCAGCTTTCTTT
TRBV9	NA	TRBD1	TRBJ1-6	CASKGTGEGSPLHF	TGTGCCAGTAAAGGGACAGGGGAGGGTTCACCCCTCCACTTT
TRBV6-2/TRBV6-3	NA	NA	TRBJ1-1	CASSYSTSPVAEAFF	TGTGCCAGCAGTTACTCGACATCTCCGGTGGCTGAAGCTTTCTTT
TRBV4-3	NA	NA	TRBJ1-2	CASSQDSRGLNGYTF	TGCGCCAGCAGCCAAGATAGTAGGGGATTGAACGGCTACACCTTC
TRBV5-1	NA	TRBD1	TRBJ1-2	CASSLAGQGAYGYTF	TGCGCCAGCAGCTTGGCAGGACAGGGAGCCTATGGCTACACCTTC
TRBV19	NA	TRBD1	TRBJ2-2	CASKEGGANTGELFF	TGTGCCAGTAAGGAAGGGGGCGCGAACACCGGGGAGCTGTTTTTT
TRBV7-3	NA	NA	TRBJ2-3	CASSHRTSTDTQYF	TGTGCCAGCAGCCATCGGACAAGCACAGATACGCAGTATTTT
TRBV6-5	NA	NA	TRBJ1-2	CASSNRDLGFYGYTF	TGTGCCAGCAGTAACCGGGACTTAGGGTTCTATGGCTACACCTTC
TRBV6-5	few	TRBD1	TRBJ1-1	CASSKYRGANTEAFF	TGTGCCAGCAGTAAATACAGGGGGGCGAACACTGAAGCTTTCTTT
TRBV4-1	NA	TRBD1	TRBJ1-4	CASSLQDRGGEKLFF	TGCGCCAGCAGCCTCCAGGACAGGGGGGGTGAAAAACTGTTTTTT
TRBV2	NA	NA	TRBJ1-4	CASREGKGDKKLFF	TGTGCCAGCAGGGAGGGGAAGGGAGATAAAAAACTGTTTTTT
TRBV5-1	NA	TRBD2	TRBJ2-5	CASSLGTTQETQYF	TGCGCCAGCAGCCTAGGGACTACCCAAGAGACCCAGTACTTC
TRBV24-1	NA	TRBD2	TRBJ2-1	CATSWREVNEQFF	TGTGCCACCAGTTGGCGGGAGGTCAATGAGCAGTTCTTC
TRBV7-9	NA	TRBD2	TRBJ2-3	CASSLPGGGTDTQYF	TGTGCCAGCAGCTTACCGGGAGGGGGCACAGATACGCAGTATTTT
TRBV19	NA	NA	TRBJ1-2	CASSIVPGSRSWGYTF	TGTGCCAGTAGTATAGTCCCCGGGAGCAGATCTTGGGGCTACACCTTC
TRBV2	few	NA	TRBJ1-2	CASSGGTDGYGYTF	TGTGCCAGCAGTGGCGGGACCGACGGCTATGGCTACACCTTC
TRBV9	once	NA	TRBJ2-3	CASSVARQGGADTQYF	TGTGCCAGCAGCGTAGCTCGGCAGGGTGGAGCAGATACGCAGTATTTT
TRBV5-1	NA	NA	TRBJ2-1	CASSLGQGIGRNEQFF	TGCGCCAGCAGCTTGGGTCAGGGGATAGGTAGGAATGAGCAGTTCTTC